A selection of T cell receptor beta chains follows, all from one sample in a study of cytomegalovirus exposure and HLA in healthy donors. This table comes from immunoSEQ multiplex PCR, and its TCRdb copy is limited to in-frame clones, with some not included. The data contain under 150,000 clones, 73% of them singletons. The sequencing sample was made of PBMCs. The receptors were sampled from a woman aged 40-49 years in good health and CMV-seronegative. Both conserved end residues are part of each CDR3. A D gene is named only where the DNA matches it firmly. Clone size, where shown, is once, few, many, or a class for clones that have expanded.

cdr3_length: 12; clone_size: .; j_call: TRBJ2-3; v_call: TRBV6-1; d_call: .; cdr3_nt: TGTGCCAGCAAAGAGATAGCAGATACGCAGTATTTT; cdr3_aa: CASKEIADTQYF
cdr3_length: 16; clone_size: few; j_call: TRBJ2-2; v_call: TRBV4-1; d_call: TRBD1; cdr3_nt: TGCGCCAGCAGCCAAGGACAGGGGGGGAACACCGGGGAGCTGTTTTTT; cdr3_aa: CASSQGQGGNTGELFF
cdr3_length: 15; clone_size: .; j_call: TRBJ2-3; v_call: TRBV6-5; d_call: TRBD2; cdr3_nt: TGTGCCAGCAGTTGGACTAGCGGGGGGGGTCACGCGCAGTATTTT; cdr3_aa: CASSWTSGGGHAQYF
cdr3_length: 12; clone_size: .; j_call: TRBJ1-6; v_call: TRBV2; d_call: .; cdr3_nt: TGTGCCAGCAGTCTCGGACAGTCACCCCTCCACTTT; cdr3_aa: CASSLGQSPLHF
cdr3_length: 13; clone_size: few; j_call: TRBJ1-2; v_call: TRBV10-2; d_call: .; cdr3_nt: TGCGCCAGCAGTAAAGGGGTTAACTATGGCTACACCTTC; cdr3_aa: CASSKGVNYGYTF
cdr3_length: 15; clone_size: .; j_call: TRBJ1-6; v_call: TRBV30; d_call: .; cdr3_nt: TGTGCCTGGAGGAGGGGAGGTTTGGGAAATTCACCCCTCCACTTT; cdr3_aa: CAWRRGGLGNSPLHF
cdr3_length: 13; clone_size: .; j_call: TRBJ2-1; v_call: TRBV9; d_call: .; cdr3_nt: TGTGCCAGCAGCGTAGCCTCAACTAATGAGCAGTTCTTC; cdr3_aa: CASSVASTNEQFF
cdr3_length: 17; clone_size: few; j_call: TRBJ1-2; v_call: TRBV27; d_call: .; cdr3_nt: TGTGCCAGCAGTTTATCTGGTTACAGTTTGGTGGCGGGAGGCTACACCTTC; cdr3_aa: CASSLSGYSLVAGGYTF
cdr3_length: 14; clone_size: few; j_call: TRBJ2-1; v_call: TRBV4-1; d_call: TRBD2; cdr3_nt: TGCGCCAGCAGCCAGGGGGGGTCGTACAATGAGCAGTTCTTC; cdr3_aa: CASSQGGSYNEQFF
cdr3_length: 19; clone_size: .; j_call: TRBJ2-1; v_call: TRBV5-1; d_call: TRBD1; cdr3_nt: TGCGCCAGCAGCTTGTTTGTGGGGTCCGGGACAGGCTCTTACAATGAGCAGTTCTTC; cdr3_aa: CASSLFVGSGTGSYNEQFF
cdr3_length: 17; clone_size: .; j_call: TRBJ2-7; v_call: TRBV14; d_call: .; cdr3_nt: TGTGCCAGCAGCCAAGATGATTTCACAGGGAGATTCTACGAGCAGTACTTC; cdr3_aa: CASSQDDFTGRFYEQYF
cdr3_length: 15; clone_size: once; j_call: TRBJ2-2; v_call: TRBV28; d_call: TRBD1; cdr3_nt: TGTGCCAGCAGTTTGGGGGGACAGGGGATCGGGGAGCTGTTTTTT; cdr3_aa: CASSLGGQGIGELFF
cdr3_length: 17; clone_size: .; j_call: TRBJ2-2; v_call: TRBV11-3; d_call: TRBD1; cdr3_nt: TGTGCCAGCAGCCACAGAACCGGGACAGGGGTTGCCGGGGAGCTGTTTTTT; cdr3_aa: CASSHRTGTGVAGELFF
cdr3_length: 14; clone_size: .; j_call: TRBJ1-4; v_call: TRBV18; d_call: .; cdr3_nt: TGTGCCAGCTCACCACAGGGGATTAATGAAAAACTGTTTTTT; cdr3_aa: CASSPQGINEKLFF
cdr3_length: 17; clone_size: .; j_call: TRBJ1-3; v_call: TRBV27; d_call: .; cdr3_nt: TGTGCCAGCAGTTCCAACCCAGGGGAATGCTCTGGAAACACCATATATTTT; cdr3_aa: CASSSNPGECSGNTIYF
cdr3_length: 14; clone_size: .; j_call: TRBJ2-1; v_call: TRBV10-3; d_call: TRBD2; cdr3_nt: TGTGCCATCGGAGGGGCTAGCGGGGACAATGAGCAGTTCTTC; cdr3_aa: CAIGGASGDNEQFF
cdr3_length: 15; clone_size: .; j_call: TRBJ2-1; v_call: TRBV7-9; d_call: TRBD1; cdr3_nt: TGTGCCAGCAGCTTAGACAGGGGTCTATACAATGAGCAGTTCTTC; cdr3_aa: CASSLDRGLYNEQFF
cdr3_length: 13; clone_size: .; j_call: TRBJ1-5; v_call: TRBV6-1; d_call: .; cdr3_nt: TGTGCCAGCAGTGAAATGGCAGGTCAGCCCCAGCATTTT; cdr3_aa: CASSEMAGQPQHF
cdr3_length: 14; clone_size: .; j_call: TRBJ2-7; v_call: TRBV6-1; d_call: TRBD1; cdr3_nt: TGTGCCAGCAGCGCGACAGGGGGCCCCTACGAGCAGTACTTC; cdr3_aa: CASSATGGPYEQYF
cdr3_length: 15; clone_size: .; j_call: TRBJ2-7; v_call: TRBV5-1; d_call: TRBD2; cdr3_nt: TGCGCCAGCAGCTTGGAAGCGGGGGGGCTTAACGAGCAGTACTTC; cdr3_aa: CASSLEAGGLNEQYF
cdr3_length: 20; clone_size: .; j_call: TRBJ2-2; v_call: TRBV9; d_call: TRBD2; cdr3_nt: TGTGCCAGCAGCCTTTCCTTGCAGAATAGCGGGGGCCAGAACACCGGGGAGCTGTTTTTT; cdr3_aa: CASSLSLQNSGGQNTGELFF
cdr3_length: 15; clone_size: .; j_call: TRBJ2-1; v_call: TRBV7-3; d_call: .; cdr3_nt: TGTGCCAGCAGCTTAAATCCCCCGGGGGGCGGTGAGCAGTTCTTC; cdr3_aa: CASSLNPPGGGEQFF
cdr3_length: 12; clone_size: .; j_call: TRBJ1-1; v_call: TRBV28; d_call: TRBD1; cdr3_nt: TGTGCCAGCATCGTACCGGGACAGAAAGCTTTCTTT; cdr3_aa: CASIVPGQKAFF
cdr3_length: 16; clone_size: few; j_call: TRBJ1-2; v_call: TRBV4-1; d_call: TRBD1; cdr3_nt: TGCGCCAGCAGACCCGGGACAGGGGCTCTAAACTATGGCTACACCTTC; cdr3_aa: CASRPGTGALNYGYTF
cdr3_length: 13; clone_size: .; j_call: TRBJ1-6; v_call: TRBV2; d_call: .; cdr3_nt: TGTGCCAGCGGGCGGAGGCCGGATTCACCCCTCCACTTT; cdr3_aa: CASGRRPDSPLHF
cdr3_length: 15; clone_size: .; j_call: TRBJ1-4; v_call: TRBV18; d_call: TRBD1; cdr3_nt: TGTGCCAGCTCACCCCCGGGACAGGGGCTTGAAAAACTGTTTTTT; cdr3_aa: CASSPPGQGLEKLFF
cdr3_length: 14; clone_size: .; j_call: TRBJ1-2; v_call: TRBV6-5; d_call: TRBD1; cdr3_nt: TGTGCCAGCAGACAGACAGGGGTTGGGTATGGCTACACCTTC; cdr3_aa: CASRQTGVGYGYTF
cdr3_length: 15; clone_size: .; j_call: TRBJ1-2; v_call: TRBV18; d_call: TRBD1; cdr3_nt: TGTGCCAGCTCACCTTCAGGGGGAAGCGACTATGGCTACACCTTC; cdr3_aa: CASSPSGGSDYGYTF
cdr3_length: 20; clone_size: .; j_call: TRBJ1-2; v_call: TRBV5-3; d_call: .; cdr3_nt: TGTGCCAGAAGCTTGCCGCCGATTCCCACAAAAAACTCGACAGCCTATGGCTACACCTTC; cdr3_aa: CARSLPPIPTKNSTAYGYTF
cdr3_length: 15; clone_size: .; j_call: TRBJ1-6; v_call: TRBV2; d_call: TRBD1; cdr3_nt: TGTGCCAGCATTTTCAGGGACAGGGGGAATTCACCCCTCCACTTT; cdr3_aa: CASIFRDRGNSPLHF
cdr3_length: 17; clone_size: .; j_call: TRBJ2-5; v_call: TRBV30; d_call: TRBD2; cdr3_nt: TGTGCCTGGAGTGTATCGTTGACTAGCGGGTTAGCAGAGACCCAGTACTTC; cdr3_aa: CAWSVSLTSGLAETQYF
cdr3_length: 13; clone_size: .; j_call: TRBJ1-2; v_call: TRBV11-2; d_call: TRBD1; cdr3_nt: TGTGCCAGCAGGGCACAGGGGGCAGGTGGCTACACCTTC; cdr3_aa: CASRAQGAGGYTF
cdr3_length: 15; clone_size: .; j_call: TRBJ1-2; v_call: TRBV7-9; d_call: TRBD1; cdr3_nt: TGTGCCAGCAGCTTAGGGACAGGGGAAGTCTATGGCTACACCTTC; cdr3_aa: CASSLGTGEVYGYTF
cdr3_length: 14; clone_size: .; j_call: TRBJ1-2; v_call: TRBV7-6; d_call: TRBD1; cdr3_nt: TGTGCCAGCAGCCAAGGACAGGGAGTCTATGGCTACACCTTC; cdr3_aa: CASSQGQGVYGYTF
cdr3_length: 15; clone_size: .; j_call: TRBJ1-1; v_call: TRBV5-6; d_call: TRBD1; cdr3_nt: TGTGCCAGCAGCCAAGGACAGGGCATGAACACTGAAGCTTTCTTT; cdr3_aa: CASSQGQGMNTEAFF
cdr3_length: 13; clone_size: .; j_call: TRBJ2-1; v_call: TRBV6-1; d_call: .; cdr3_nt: TGTGCCAGCAGTGAAGTAGGAGGGAATGAGCAGTTCTTC; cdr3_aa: CASSEVGGNEQFF
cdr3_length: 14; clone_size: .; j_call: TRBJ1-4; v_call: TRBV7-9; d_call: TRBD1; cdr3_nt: TGTGCCAGCAGCCTACAGGGGGCTATGGAAAAACTGTTTTTT; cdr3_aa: CASSLQGAMEKLFF
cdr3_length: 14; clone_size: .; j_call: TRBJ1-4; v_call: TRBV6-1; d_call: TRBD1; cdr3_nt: TGTGCCACTAGTGACAGGGGGCTATCTGGAAAACTGTTTTTT; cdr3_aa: CATSDRGLSGKLFF
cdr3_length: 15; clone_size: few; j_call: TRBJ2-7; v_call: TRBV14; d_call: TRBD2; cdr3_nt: TGTGCCAGCAGTTCCCTAGGCGGGGGTACCTACGAGCAGTACTTC; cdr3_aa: CASSSLGGGTYEQYF
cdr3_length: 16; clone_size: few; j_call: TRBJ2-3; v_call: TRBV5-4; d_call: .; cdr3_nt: TGTGCCAGCAGCTTGCCGCAGGGGGGTTTTACAGATACGCAGTATTTT; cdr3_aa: CASSLPQGGFTDTQYF
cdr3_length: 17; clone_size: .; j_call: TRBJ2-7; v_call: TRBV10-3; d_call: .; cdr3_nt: TGTGCCATCAGTGAGTCGCTGGGACTGGGTAACTCCTACGAGCAGTACTTC; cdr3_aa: CAISESLGLGNSYEQYF
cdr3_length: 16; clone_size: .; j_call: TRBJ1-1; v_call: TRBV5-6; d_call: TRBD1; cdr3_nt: TGTGCCAGCAGCCCTCAGGGGGCAGGCCGGAACACTGAAGCTTTCTTT; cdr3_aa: CASSPQGAGRNTEAFF
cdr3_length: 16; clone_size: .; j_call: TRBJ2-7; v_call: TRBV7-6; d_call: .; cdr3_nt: TGTGCCAGCAGCTTAGAAGTGGGTGACAGTTCCTACGAGCAGTACTTC; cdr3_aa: CASSLEVGDSSYEQYF
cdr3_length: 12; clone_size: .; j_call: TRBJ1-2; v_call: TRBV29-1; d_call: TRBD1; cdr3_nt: TGCAGCGTTCAGGACAGGGTTTGGGGCTACACCTTC; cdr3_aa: CSVQDRVWGYTF
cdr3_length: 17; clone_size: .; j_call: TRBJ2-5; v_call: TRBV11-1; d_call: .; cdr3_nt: TGTGCCAGCAGCTTAGGGCGTAGGGAGACGTACCAAGAGACCCAGTACTTC; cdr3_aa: CASSLGRRETYQETQYF
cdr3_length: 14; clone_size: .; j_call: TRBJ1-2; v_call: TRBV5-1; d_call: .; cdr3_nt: TGCGCCAGCAGCTTGGGTTCCCTTGACTATGGCTACACCTTC; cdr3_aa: CASSLGSLDYGYTF